The 27 T cell receptor beta chains below come from one sample, sequenced in a study of blood T cell repertoires in COVID-19. Measured with immunoSEQ multiplex PCR; TCRdb has only the in-frame clones, and not every one. The table shows roughly 240,000 clones, with 86% occurring only once. The sample comprised PBMCs or T cells enriched from blood (not recorded which). The receptors were sampled from a woman aged 45-65 years who had recovered from COVID-19.

This chain uses TRBV4-3 with TRBJ1-1; TRBD1 might be the D (5 bases). In germline, CDR1 is LGHNA, CDR2 YSLEER. Deletions cut 0 bases from V and 1 base from J, with 12 bases between. The CDR3 is 16 residues long. CDR3 region: CASSQDLIRGNTEAFF. CDR3 nucleotide sequence: TGCGCCAGCAGCCAAGATCTAATAAGGGGGAACACTGAAGCTTTCTTT.

The rearrangement joins TRBV5-1 to TRBJ2-1, with 7 nucleotides matching TRBD2. V shed 7 bases, J shed 0 bases, and the junction held 4 bases outside the gene matches. Germline CDR1 SGHRS, CDR2 YFSETQ. The CDR3 contains 14 residues. CDR3 bases: TGCGCCAGCGCCGGGGGGAGCTCCTACAATGAGCAGTTCTTC. It codes for CASAGGSSYNEQFF.

The rearrangement joins TRBV30 to TRBJ1-6; 11 bases agree with TRBD1. CDR1 and CDR2 (germline): GTSNPN, SVGIG (reference sequence). V trimming: 2 bases; J trimming: 7 bases; junction bases outside the gene matches: 1. The CDR3 is 14 amino acids. The CDR3 here is CAWSRDRGNSPLHF. In DNA, the CDR3 is TGTGCCTGGAGTCGGGACAGGGGGAATTCACCCCTCCACTTT.

The rearrangement links TRBV29-1 to TRBJ2-3, with a tentative D call TRBD2 (6 bases). CDR1 is SQVTM and CDR2 is ANQGSEA in the germline V gene. CDR3 length: 14 amino acids. The germline V and J ends were trimmed by 7 bases and 7 bases, with 21 bases remaining between them. Written as DNA, the CDR3 is TGCAGCGCCTCCCCCGGGGGTCCCCGGAATACGCAGTATTTT. Translating gives CSASPGGPRNTQYF.

The rearrangement uses TRBV9 and TRBJ2-6, with a tentative D call TRBD1 (6 bases). The CDR3 sequence is 16 residues long. Trimming removed 4 bases from V and 7 bases from J, with 18 bases in between. CDR1 and CDR2 (germline): SGDLS, YYNGEE. For the CDR3, the DNA is TGTGCCAGCAGCCGGACAGCACTGGCTGTAGCCAACGTCCTGACTTTC. The encoded protein is CASSRTALAVANVLTF. Variable domain in full (rest from reference TRBV9 and TRBJ2-6): DSGVTQTPKHLITATGQRVTLRCSPRSGDLSVYWYQQSLDQGLQFLIQYYNGEERAKGNILERFSAQQFPDLHSELNLSSLELGDSALYFCASSRTALAVANVLTFGAGSRLTVL.

The count of this clone is one. The J gene is TRBJ2-1, the V gene TRBV7-6; D ambiguous. The CDR3 is 12 amino acids. V gave up 4 bases and J gave up 3 bases, with 4 bases separating them. Germline-derived CDR1 and CDR2 are SGHVS and FNYEAQ. CDR3 in DNA: TGTGCCAGCAGCTCTTACTACAATGAGCAGTTCTTC. Its protein is CASSSYYNEQFF.

The V gene is TRBV6-5, the J gene TRBJ1-4; a possible D gene is TRBD1 (5 bases). Per the germline V gene, CDR1 is MNHEY and CDR2 is SVGAGI. The CDR3 is made up of 15 amino acids. V was shortened by 6 bases and J by 6 bases, with 17 bases between the two germline ends. This CDR3 is CASSLGVPIDEKLFF. CDR3 bases: TGTGCCAGCAGCCTAGGGGTGCCGATCGATGAAAAACTGTTTTTT.

The chain links TRBV12-3 or TRBV12-4 to TRBJ1-3; D gene unclear. The V gene lost 5 bases and the J gene lost 2 bases, with 7 bases spanning the gap. The CDR3 covers 13 residues. CDR3 amino acids: CASSAGPGNTIYF. CDR3 DNA: TGTGCCAGCAGTGCGGGCCCTGGAAACACCATATATTTT.

About this clone itself: Other DNA variants within this sample encode the same CDR3. The rearrangement links TRBV5-1 to TRBJ2-3; 8 positions agree with TRBD2. This CDR3 spans 15 amino acids. Germline V gives CDR1 SGHRS, CDR2 YFSETQ. J lost 1 base, V lost 4 bases, and 5 bases had no gene match. The CDR3 nucleotides are TGCGCCAGCAGCCTACTGACTAGCGGCACAGATACGCAGTATTTT. It translates to CASSLLTSGTDTQYF.

The gene calls are TRBV5-1 and TRBJ2-1; possibly TRBD2 for D (6 bases). Germline V gene sequence: CDR1 SGHRS, CDR2 YFSETQ. This CDR3 spans 14 amino acids. Deletions cut 6 bases from V and 4 bases from J, with 14 bases between. The CDR3 sequence is CASTTGVEYNEQFF. CDR3 DNA: TGCGCCAGCACCACGGGAGTGGAATACAATGAGCAGTTCTTC. The entire variable domain, with the rest obtained from reference TRBV5-1 and TRBJ2-1, is as follows: KAGVTQTPRYLIKTRGQQVTLSCSPISGHRSVSWYQQTPGQGLQFLFEYFSETQRNKGNFPGRFSGRQFSNSRSEMNVSTLELGDSALYLCASTTGVEYNEQFFGPGTRLTVL.

This clone has just a few counts. This chain links TRBV24-1 with TRBJ2-2; a possible D gene is TRBD2 (7 bases). CDR1 and CDR2 from the germline V gene are KGHDR and SFDVKD. This CDR3 spans 15 amino acids. Trimming removed 5 bases at V and 1 base at J, with 10 bases between. CDR3 protein: CATSAGGLNTGELFF. CDR3 DNA: TGTGCCACCAGTGCCGGGGGGCTGAACACCGGGGAGCTGTTTTTT.

This chain joins TRBV19 and TRBJ1-5, with 8 positions matching TRBD1. The V and J ends lost 3 bases and 3 bases, in that order; junction bases with no gene match: 4. The CDR3 loop spans 15 amino acids. CDR1 LNHDA and CDR2 SQIVND come from the germline V gene (reference sequence). The DNA for the CDR3 is TGTGCCAGTAGTATCGGACAGGGCGTCAATCAGCCCCAGCATTTT. It is translated as CASSIGQGVNQPQHF.

This rearrangement joins TRBV6-4 to TRBJ1-2; D might be TRBD1 (6 bases). With 6 bases removed from V and 8 bases from J, the gap between germline ends came to 19 bases. CDR3 length: 14 amino acids. Germline assignment: CDR1 MRHNA and CDR2 SNTAGT. The CDR3 loop reads CASRQQTGLGGYTF. For the CDR3, the DNA is TGTGCCAGCAGGCAGCAAACAGGGCTGGGCGGCTACACCTTC.

The V and J genes are TRBV5-1 and TRBJ2-1; TRBD1 might be the D (6 bases). Germline CDR1 and CDR2: SGHRS and YFSETQ. This CDR3 has 19 amino acids. The V end was cut by 4 bases, the J end by 2 bases, with 25 bases between. Here the CDR3 reads CASSGGTRGKVWPYNEQFF. The CDR3 DNA sequence: TGCGCCAGCAGCGGTGGGACACGTGGAAAGGTATGGCCCTACAATGAGCAGTTCTTC.

V and J are TRBV6-5 and TRBJ1-1; D unresolved. V was shortened by 4 bases and J by 4 bases, with 13 bases between the two germline ends. Germline V gene sequence: CDR1 MNHEY, CDR2 SVGAGI. The CDR3 covers 14 residues. The CDR3 spells CASSSLSSGTEAFF. CDR3 nucleotide sequence: TGTGCCAGCAGTTCGCTTAGCTCCGGCACTGAAGCTTTCTTT.

The chain employs TRBV6-6 and TRBJ2-1; 7 bases map to TRBD1. V gave up 6 bases and J gave up 8 bases; unmatched junction bases: 7. The CDR3 runs 13 residues. The germline CDR1 and CDR2 sequences are MNHNY and SVGAGI (reference sequence). DNA for the CDR3: TGTGCCAGCAGCCCCGTAGGGGGCTATGAGCAGTTCTTC. This encodes CASSPVGGYEQFF.

The chain combines TRBV7-9 with TRBJ1-3, with 9 bases that match TRBD1. Unmatched junction bases numbered 9, after V lost 4 bases and J lost 8 bases. The CDR3 is made up of 15 amino acids. Germline CDR1 and CDR2: SEHNR and FQNEAQ (reference sequence). In DNA form, the CDR3 reads TGTGCCAGCAGCTACGACAGGGGGAAGATGGACACCATATATTTT. Translated, it gives CASSYDRGKMDTIYF.

V gene TRBV18 combines with J gene TRBJ1-6; tentative D call: TRBD1 (5 bases). The CDR3 has 14 amino acids. Germline V gene lookup returns CDR1 KGHSH and CDR2 LQKENI. V was shortened by 5 bases and J by 7 bases, with 12 bases between the two germline ends. The DNA of the CDR3 is TGTGCCAGCTCAGAGCAGGGTGGGAATTCACCCCTCCACTTT. This gives the protein CASSEQGGNSPLHF.

The V gene is TRBV12-5, the J gene TRBJ2-1; D possibly corresponds to TRBD2 (6 bases). Germline V CDR1 and CDR2: LGHNT, FRNRAP. The CDR3 is 16 amino acids. Trimming took off 3 bases at V and 8 bases at J, with 20 bases between the two ends. CDR3 region: CASGFGTRLGGDEQFF. The DNA of the CDR3 is TGTGCTAGTGGTTTCGGGACTCGATTAGGTGGGGATGAGCAGTTCTTC.

A note on this clone: Different DNA sequences within this sample yield the same CDR3. This chain uses TRBV6-5 with TRBJ1-6; D remains unclear. CDR3 length equals 14 residues. CDR1 and CDR2 (germline): MNHEY, SVGAGI. V was shortened by 4 bases and J by 7 bases, with 11 bases between the two germline ends. CDR3 nucleotide sequence: TGTGCCAGCAGTTCCCCGCGAGAGAATTCACCCCTCCACTTT. This translates into CASSSPRENSPLHF.

V is TRBV15 and J is TRBJ1-4; 7 nucleotides agree with TRBD1. V gave up 0 bases and J gave up 7 bases; unmatched junction bases: 14. The CDR3 is 18 amino acids. In germline, CDR1 is LNHNV, CDR2 YYDKDF (reference sequence). Here the CDR3 DNA reads TGTGCCACCAGCAGAGAGAGGCAAAACAGGGGAAAGGGTGAAAAACTGTTTTTT. Translated: CATSRERQNRGKGEKLFF.

This chain links TRBV19 with TRBJ1-3, with 7 positions matching TRBD1. Trimming removed 4 bases from V and 2 bases from J; junction bases left unmatched: 5. Per the germline V gene, CDR1 is LNHDA and CDR2 is SQIVND (reference sequence). The CDR3 is made up of 15 amino acids. CDR3 sequence: CASSTLGTAGNTIYF. The CDR3 DNA reads TGTGCCAGTAGTACGTTGGGGACAGCTGGAAACACCATATATTTT.

J is TRBJ1-5 and V is TRBV7-9; the D gene is possibly TRBD1 (6 bases). V was cut by 3 bases and J by 4 bases, with 10 bases left in between. The CDR3 runs to 14 residues. The germline V gene has CDR1 SEHNR and CDR2 FQNEAQ (reference sequence). CDR3 DNA sequence: TGTGCCAGCAGCTTTGGACAGATAAATCAGCCCCAGCATTTT. Protein: CASSFGQINQPQHF.

This chain links TRBV24-1 with TRBJ2-7, with D possibly TRBD1 on 5 matching bases. The V gene's germline CDR1 is KGHDR and CDR2 SFDVKD. The CDR3 is 14 amino acids. Trimming cost V 5 bases and J 5 bases, with 15 bases left between them. The CDR3 nucleotides are TGTGCCACCAGTGGCCGTACAGGATTCCACGAGCAGTACTTC. This encodes CATSGRTGFHEQYF.

The chain uses TRBV11-2 and TRBJ1-2, with D possibly matching TRBD1 (5 bases). Germline values: CDR1 SGHAT, CDR2 FQNNGV. The ends were cut back, 1 base at V and 7 bases at J, with 10 bases in the middle. CDR3 length: 13 residues. CDR3 sequence (DNA): TGTGCCAGCAGCTTAGTCGTCGGGGGTGGCTACACCTTC. Amino acids: CASSLVVGGGYTF.

In DNA form, the CDR3 reads TGTGCCAGCAGCCAAGATCCCCAGGGTCGGACCGGGGAGCTGTTTTTT. It yields the protein CASSQDPQGRTGELFF. The rearrangement uses TRBV3-1 (or the pseudogene TRBV3-2) and TRBJ2-2; possibly TRBD1 for D (5 bases). Germline lookup yields CDR1 LGHDT and CDR2 YNNKEL (reference sequence). This CDR3 has 16 residues. With 0 bases removed from V and 5 bases from J, the gap between germline ends came to 13 bases.

This clone was seen just once. This chain joins TRBV12-1 and TRBJ1-2. TRBV12-1 is noted as a pseudogene. The CDR3 runs to 13 residues. The CDR3, as DNA: TGTGCCAGCAGCTCATTAGAGCTTATGGGCTACACCTTC. It specifies CASSSLELMGYTF.